A selection of T cell receptor beta chains follows, all from one sample in a study of PD-1 blockade in classical Hodgkin lymphoma. Produced via immunoSEQ multiplex PCR; TCRdb's table is partial and in-frame only. The sample has around 50,000 clones, roughly 90% seen once; the top ten hold over 9.5%. Sequences were derived from peripheral blood mononuclear cells (PBMCs), sampled before the second cycle of nivolumab. The receptors come from a human donor with classical Hodgkin lymphoma. Both conserved end residues are part of each CDR3. A D gene is named only where the DNA matches it firmly. Expanded clones get a size class; other rows say once, few or many, or leave the size out.

j_gene | d_gene | abundance | v_gene | CDR3nt | CDR3aa
TRBJ1-2 | - | few | TRBV6-5 | TGTGCCAGCAGGGACGGGACCGCCGGGGGCTACACCTTC | CASRDGTAGGYTF
TRBJ2-5 | TRBD2 | - | TRBV27 | TGTGCCAGCAGTTTTCTGACTAGCACGGGGCAAGAGACCCAGTACTTC | CASSFLTSTGQETQYF
TRBJ1-1 | TRBD1 | - | TRBV2 | TGTGCCAGCAGTCGCACGACAGGGGGCACTGAAGCTTTCTTT | CASSRTTGGTEAFF
TRBJ2-5 | - | - | TRBV5-5 | TGTGCCAGCAGCTTGTTCAGAACCCCGGCGGAGACCCAGTACTTC | CASSLFRTPAETQYF
TRBJ1-3 | - | - | TRBV9 | TGTGCCAGCAGCGTAATATCAGACACCATATATTTT | CASSVISDTIYF
TRBJ2-3 | - | - | TRBV7-9 | TGTGCCAGCAGCTACCTGTTGACAACGGGGGTCGATACGCAGTATTTT | CASSYLLTTGVDTQYF
TRBJ2-3 | - | - | TRBV4-1 | TGCGCCAGCAGCCAAGCAGTGAACACAGATACGCAGTATTTT | CASSQAVNTDTQYF
TRBJ2-7 | - | - | TRBV29-1 | TGCAGCGTAGAGATGACAGGCGCCTACGAGCAGTACTTC | CSVEMTGAYEQYF
TRBJ2-3 | - | once | TRBV7-3 | TGTGCCAGCAGCCTGGACCGGGCCACAGATACGCAGTATTTT | CASSLDRATDTQYF
TRBJ1-2 | - | once | TRBV4-3 | TGCGCCAGCAGCCAAGCAGGGGTAGATGGCTACACCTTC | CASSQAGVDGYTF
TRBJ2-3 | - | once | TRBV14 | TGTGCCAGCAGCCAAGTCGCGTGGACTCCCCAGGGAGATACGCAGTATTTT | CASSQVAWTPQGDTQYF
TRBJ2-7 | - | - | TRBV27 | TGTGCCAGCAGTTTATCAGGGGCCCTTACCTACGAGCAGTACTTC | CASSLSGALTYEQYF
TRBJ2-1 | TRBD1 | - | TRBV28 | TGTGCCAGCAGTTTGTTCGGGACAGGGGACAATGAGCAGTTCTTC | CASSLFGTGDNEQFF
TRBJ2-2 | TRBD1 | few | TRBV9 | TGTGCCAGCAGCGTAGACCAGGGGGCCGGCGGGGAGCTGTTTTTT | CASSVDQGAGGELFF
TRBJ2-1 | - | - | TRBV19 | TGTGCCAGTAGTCCCCCGGGCAATGAGCAGTTCTTC | CASSPPGNEQFF
TRBJ1-5 | - | - | TRBV10-2 | TGCGCCAGCAGTGAGAATCTCGACAGGATTAGCTATCAGCCCCAGCATTTT | CASSENLDRISYQPQHF
TRBJ1-4 | TRBD1 | - | TRBV6-5 | TGTGCCAGCACTGGGACAGATGAAAAACTGTTTTTT | CASTGTDEKLFF
TRBJ1-3 | TRBD1 | - | TRBV27 | TGTGCCAGCAGTTTATCGACAGGGACCGGAAACACCATATATTTT | CASSLSTGTGNTIYF
TRBJ1-1 | - | - | TRBV11-2 | TGTGCCAGCAGCTTAATTGGCAGGGAGGGTGAAGCTTTCTTT | CASSLIGREGEAFF
TRBJ1-5 | - | - | TRBV6-1 | TGTGCCAGCAGTGAAGCCAAGACAGGTTATAGCAATCAGCCCCAGCATTTT | CASSEAKTGYSNQPQHF
TRBJ2-3 | - | - | TRBV5-4 | TGTGCCAGCAGCCCCGAGTGGAACGCAGATACGCAGTATTTT | CASSPEWNADTQYF
TRBJ2-7 | - | - | TRBV19 | TGTGCCAGTAGTATAGATGAAGGGAACTACGAGCAGTACTTC | CASSIDEGNYEQYF
TRBJ1-4 | - | once | TRBV7-9 | TGTGCCAGCAGCCCCAAAGAGCCGTTGGTGGGTCGTAATGAAAAACTGTTTTTT | CASSPKEPLVGRNEKLFF
TRBJ1-2 | - | - | TRBV5-3 | TGTGCCAGCAGCCCACGGACGGGCCGCTATGGCTACACCTTC | CASSPRTGRYGYTF
TRBJ2-5 | TRBD1 | - | TRBV6-5 | TGTGCCAGCAGTTACTCAGGGGGCGGCCAAGAGACCCAGTACTTC | CASSYSGGGQETQYF
TRBJ2-1 | TRBD2 | once | TRBV4-1 | TGCGCCAGCAGCCTTCCGAGCGGGAGAGAGGGGGACTCCTACAATGAGCAGTTCTTC | CASSLPSGREGDSYNEQFF
TRBJ2-1 | TRBD2 | - | TRBV19 | TGTGCCAGTAGTATAGCTAGCGGGTTGTATGAGCAGTTCTTC | CASSIASGLYEQFF
TRBJ2-1 | TRBD2 | - | TRBV18 | TGTGCCAGCTCACCACAACTAGCGAGACACAATGAGCAGTTCTTC | CASSPQLARHNEQFF
TRBJ1-3 | - | - | TRBV5-6 | TGTGCCAGCAGCTCCCTCTCAAGTGGAAACACCATATATTTT | CASSSLSSGNTIYF
TRBJ2-1 | - | once | TRBV9 | TGTGCCAGCAGCGCGACGCGATCGAACTCCTACAATGAGCAGTTCTTC | CASSATRSNSYNEQFF
TRBJ2-5 | TRBD2 | - | TRBV13 | TGTGCCAGCAGCTTAAGACTAGCGGGGATAGAGACCCAGTACTTC | CASSLRLAGIETQYF
TRBJ2-1 | TRBD2 | - | TRBV9 | TGTGCCAGCAGTGATAGCGGGCTAAGCTCCTACAATGAGCAGTTCTTC | CASSDSGLSSYNEQFF
TRBJ2-7 | - | - | TRBV27 | TGTGCCAGCAGTTTCTCCTTCTCCTACGAGCAGTACTTC | CASSFSFSYEQYF
TRBJ2-7 | TRBD1 | - | TRBV14 | TGTGCCAGCAGCCGAGGACAGGGCCCCTCCTACGAGCAGTACTTC | CASSRGQGPSYEQYF
TRBJ2-3 | - | - | TRBV7-6 | TGTGCCAGCAGCCTAGGTACTGCTCACGTAGATACGCAGTATTTT | CASSLGTAHVDTQYF
TRBJ1-1 | - | - | TRBV5-1 | TGCGCCAGCAGCTTCTCACAGGCCTACACTGAAGCTTTCTTT | CASSFSQAYTEAFF
TRBJ2-1 | - | - | TRBV28 | TGTGCCAGCACCGGGGGACTCCTTACCTACAATGAGCAGTTCTTC | CASTGGLLTYNEQFF
TRBJ2-5 | - | - | TRBV10-3 | TGTGCCATCAGTGAGTCGAGGGGGGCAGGGGAGACCCAGTACTTC | CAISESRGAGETQYF
TRBJ2-7 | - | - | TRBV7-9 | TGTGCCAGCAGCTTAGCTTTGTCTGACGAGCAGTACTTC | CASSLALSDEQYF
TRBJ2-7 | - | - | TRBV5-6 | TGTGCCAGCAGCTTGGAGGCTGCAGATTACTACGAGCAGTACTTC | CASSLEAADYYEQYF
TRBJ2-1 | TRBD2 | - | TRBV27 | TGTGCCAGCACCCACCTGACTAGCGAAGGGAATGAGCAGTTCTTC | CASTHLTSEGNEQFF
TRBJ1-6 | TRBD1 | - | TRBV2 | TGTGCCAGCAGTTTCGGGGAGGGGGCTAGTTCACCCCTCCACTTT | CASSFGEGASSPLHF
TRBJ2-7 | - | - | TRBV19 | TGTGCCAGTAGTATTCCCGGGCGAGAGCAGTACTTC | CASSIPGREQYF
TRBJ2-7 | - | - | TRBV6-5 | TGTGCCAGCAGTTACTCACCGGGGGCCGATTACGAGCAGTACTTC | CASSYSPGADYEQYF
TRBJ1-2 | - | - | TRBV6-5 | TGTGCCAGCAGCCATAGGCGAGTGGGCTACACCTTC | CASSHRRVGYTF
TRBJ2-2 | TRBD2 | - | TRBV28 | TGTGCCAGCAGTTTCCCCCTTCTTAGAGGGAGGGACACCGGGGAGCTGTTTTTT | CASSFPLLRGRDTGELFF
TRBJ1-1 | - | once | TRBV29-1 | TGCAGCGTTGTAGGCGCGTCTACCCAAGGGGGAGCTTTCTTT | CSVVGASTQGGAFF
TRBJ2-6 | - | - | TRBV4-3 | TGCGCCAGCAGCCAAGACCTCGCGGGTGGGGCCAACGTCCTGACTTTC | CASSQDLAGGANVLTF
TRBJ2-5 | - | - | TRBV29-1 | TGCAGCGTCGTTGAGGTATGGGGAGCCGAAGAGACCCAGTACTTC | CSVVEVWGAEETQYF
TRBJ2-7 | TRBD1 | - | TRBV5-6 | TGTGCCAGCAGCCCGGGACAGATGAGCTCCTACGAGCAGTACTTC | CASSPGQMSSYEQYF
TRBJ2-7 | TRBD1 | - | TRBV5-6 | TGTGCCAGCAGCGGATGGACAGGCAACGAGCAGTACTTC | CASSGWTGNEQYF
TRBJ2-7 | TRBD1 | once | TRBV9 | TGTGCCAGCAGCGGTGGGACAGGGGGCTCCTACGAGCAGTACTTC | CASSGGTGGSYEQYF
TRBJ2-5 | TRBD1 | - | TRBV6-6 | TGTGCCAGCAAAGGACAGGGGGAAGAGACCCAGTACTTC | CASKGQGEETQYF
TRBJ1-1 | - | - | TRBV25-1 | TGTGCCAGCAGTGGTTATATGGGACAAGTTACAGGTGAAGCTTTCTTT | CASSGYMGQVTGEAFF
TRBJ1-1 | - | - | TRBV18 | TGTGCCAGCTCACCACCGGGGGGGGGAAACTCGCTACGGACTGAAGCTTTCTTT | CASSPPGGGNSLRTEAFF